A single sample gave rise to the 16 T cell receptor beta chains below, sequenced in a study of T cell responses to AZD1222 COVID-19 vaccine. Using immunoSEQ multiplex PCR, the repertoire was profiled, and TCRdb retains in-frame clones only, with some absent. The sample lists roughly 150,000 clones; 80% to 90% were seen once. The source was peripheral blood, collected after recovery from COVID-19. The source of these receptors is an adult who had recovered from COVID-19.

This clone has only one observation. The chain couples TRBV6-5 to TRBJ2-3; 10 nucleotides line up with TRBD2. Germline values: CDR1 MNHEY, CDR2 SVGAGI. The CDR3 loop spans 15 amino acids. V lost 7 bases and J lost 1; bases outside the gene matches: 5. The CDR3 coding sequence is TGTGCCAGCATGGTTCTAGCGGGGGGCACAGATACGCAGTATTTT. Translation: CASMVLAGGTDTQYF.

The chain combines TRBV12-3 or TRBV12-4 with TRBJ2-7; possible D gene TRBD2, 6 bases. Trimming left V 2 bases short and J 6 bases short, with 8 bases between. The CDR3 covers 12 residues. The CDR3 protein is CASSLMGGEQYF. CDR3 nucleotide sequence: TGTGCCAGCAGTTTAATGGGGGGCGAGCAGTACTTC.

The V and J genes are TRBV3-1 (or the pseudogene TRBV3-2) and TRBJ1-1, with 7 bases matching TRBD1. The CDR3 sequence is 15 residues long. Losses at the gene ends were 4 bases for V and 0 bases for J; bases not matched to a gene: 5. CDR1 is LGHDT and CDR2 is YNNKEL in the germline V gene (reference sequence). The CDR3, as DNA: TGTGCCAGCAGCCGACAGGGACGATTGAACACTGAAGCTTTCTTT. This translates into CASSRQGRLNTEAFF.

V and J are TRBV7-8 and TRBJ2-3, with 12 positions matching TRBD2. CDR1 SGHVS and CDR2 FQNEAQ come from the germline V gene. V lost 4 bases to trimming and J lost 3 bases; unmatched junction nucleotides: 8. The CDR3 sequence is 17 residues long. CDR3 amino acids: CASSSRGGTSGTDTQYF. CDR3 nucleotide sequence: TGTGCCAGCAGCTCCAGGGGGGGGACTAGCGGGACAGATACGCAGTATTTT.

The rearrangement links TRBV27 to TRBJ2-7; TRBD1 matches 9 bases. The CDR3 runs to 16 residues. Germline values: CDR1 MNHEY, CDR2 SMNVEV (reference sequence). After removal of 1 base from V and 0 bases from J, the junction contained 4 bases not matched to a gene. The CDR3 bases are TGTGCCAGCAGTTTATTGGGGACAGGGAACTCCTACGAGCAGTACTTC. Translated: CASSLLGTGNSYEQYF.

The chain employs TRBV5-1 and TRBJ2-2; 9 positions agree with TRBD2. Germline V gene lookup returns CDR1 SGHRS and CDR2 YFSETQ. The CDR3 runs 14 residues. The V segment lost 6 bases and the J segment 6 bases; nucleotides outside the gene matches: 6. The DNA of the CDR3 is TGCGCCAGCAAGGGACTAGCCCCCGCCGGGGAGCTGTTTTTT. Its protein product is CASKGLAPAGELFF.

The genes are TRBV14 and TRBJ1-2, with D maybe TRBD1 (6 bases). The CDR3 covers 14 residues. From germline, CDR1 is SGHDN and CDR2 FVKESK. Trimming removed 4 bases from V and 4 bases from J, with 13 bases in between. Here the CDR3 reads CASSLKQGSYGYTF. For the CDR3, the DNA is TGTGCCAGCAGCCTGAAACAGGGCAGCTATGGCTACACCTTC.

The rearrangement uses TRBV9 and TRBJ1-2; D possibly corresponds to TRBD1 (5 bases). The CDR3 runs 15 residues. The germline V gene has CDR1 SGDLS and CDR2 YYNGEE. V was pared by 0 bases and J by 8 bases, with 17 bases between. CDR3 loop: CASSVVGGRARGYTF. The CDR3 bases are TGTGCCAGCAGCGTAGTAGGAGGCAGGGCTCGGGGCTACACCTTC.

V gene TRBV5-1 combines with J gene TRBJ1-2; 7 positions agree with TRBD1. The V and J ends lost 0 bases and 8 bases, in that order; junction bases with no gene match: 1. The germline V gene encodes CDR1 SGHRS and CDR2 YFSETQ. The CDR3 is 12 amino acids. CDR3 in amino acids: CASSLETGGYTF. In DNA, the CDR3 is TGCGCCAGCAGCTTGGAGACAGGGGGCTACACCTTC. Using reference TRBV5-1 and TRBJ1-2 for the parts outside the CDR3, the full variable domain is KAGVTQTPRYLIKTRGQQVTLSCSPISGHRSVSWYQQTPGQGLQFLFEYFSETQRNKGNFPGRFSGRQFSNSRSEMNVSTLELGDSALYLCASSLETGGYTFGSGTRLTVV.

The chain uses TRBV5-1 and TRBJ2-7; 11 bases agree with TRBD2. The trim removed 4 bases at V and 1 base at J, leaving 1 base unmatched. The CDR3 totals 14 residues. Looked up from germline, CDR1 is SGHRS and CDR2 is YFSETQ. CDR3 in DNA: TGCGCCAGCAGCCGGACTAGCGGGTCCTACGAGCAGTACTTC. Amino acids: CASSRTSGSYEQYF.

The V call is TRBV28, the J call TRBJ1-2; no firm D call. The V end lost 7 bases, the J end lost 6 bases, and 12 bases lay between the germline ends. This CDR3 is 12 amino acids long. Germline V lookup: CDR1 MDHEN, CDR2 SYDVKM. This chain's CDR3 is CASTPGWDGYTF. As DNA, the CDR3 is TGTGCCAGCACCCCGGGGTGGGATGGCTACACCTTC.

The chain has TRBV6-2 or TRBV6-3 and TRBJ1-2; 7 bases line up with TRBD1. Germline V gives CDR1 MNHEY, CDR2 SVGEGT. V lost 2 bases and J lost 6; bases outside the gene matches: 12. The CDR3 runs to 16 residues. CDR3 in amino acids: CASSYIGVTGANGYTF. Here the CDR3 DNA reads TGTGCCAGCAGTTACATTGGGGTAACAGGGGCGAATGGCTACACCTTC.

The rearrangement joins TRBV5-1 to TRBJ2-7; D gene ambiguous. V lost 2 bases and J lost 0, with 12 bases in between. This CDR3 contains 15 residues. CDR1 and CDR2 (germline): SGHRS, YFSETQ. This CDR3 reads CASSFGTGSSYEQYF. As DNA, the CDR3 is TGCGCCAGCAGCTTCGGTACGGGTTCCTCCTACGAGCAGTACTTC. The whole variable domain, filled in from reference TRBV5-1 and TRBJ2-7, reads KAGVTQTPRYLIKTRGQQVTLSCSPISGHRSVSWYQQTPGQGLQFLFEYFSETQRNKGNFPGRFSGRQFSNSRSEMNVSTLELGDSALYLCASSFGTGSSYEQYFGPGTRLTVT.

The DNA for the CDR3 is TGTGCCAGCAGCACCGGGTCTAGACAGGGGGCAGATTCACCCCTCCACTTT. It is translated as CASSTGSRQGADSPLHF. V and J are TRBV7-2 and TRBJ1-6; 10 nucleotides agree with TRBD1. Germline values: CDR1 SGHTA, CDR2 FQGNSA. The CDR3 extends over 17 amino acids. V dropped 5 bases and J dropped 8; count of bases not matched to a gene: 12.

The chain employs TRBV15 and TRBJ2-3; 9 positions agree with TRBD2. Looked up from germline, CDR1 is LNHNV and CDR2 is YYDKDF (reference sequence). The CDR3 totals 16 residues. V lost 1 base, J lost 3 bases, and 5 bases stayed unmatched. CDR3 sequence (DNA): TGTGCCACCAGCAGAGGCGGCGGGAGGGGTACAGATACGCAGTATTTT. Protein product: CATSRGGGRGTDTQYF.

This chain links TRBV19 with TRBJ1-1; D unclear. Germline values: CDR1 LNHDA, CDR2 SQIVND (reference sequence). The germline V and J ends were trimmed by 3 bases and 11 bases, with 19 bases remaining between them. This CDR3 is built from 14 residues. CDR3 loop: CASSMMWDPLNAFF. The CDR3 bases are TGTGCCAGTAGTATGATGTGGGATCCCTTGAATGCTTTCTTT.